This T cell receptor beta chain was captured in a study of T cell repertoires in cytomegalovirus infection. Turning to the study itself: It can be stated that public TCR beta signatures indicated CMV infection as well as a matching HLA type. Whole-study findings and limits: Identification of carriers of CMV plus the relevant HLA was performed using cumulative public TCR beta family frequency. Clonotypes of TCR beta that were HLA-C-restricted and CMV-specific dominated the ex vivo response.

MiXCR was run by TCRdb on the reads, yielding one entry per CDR3 protein. The data contain around 530,000 distinct CDR3 sequences, approximately 15% of them seen just once; the ten biggest clones take up roughly a quarter. With 11 bases removed from V and 7 bases from J, the gap between germline ends came to 18 bases. CDR3 length equals 13 residues. CDR1 and CDR2 from the germline V gene are MNHNY and SVGAGI (reference sequence). As to this clonotype: Its antigen is currently unknown.

V gene TRBV6-6 combines with J gene TRBJ1-5; a possible D gene is TRBD1 (6 bases). The sample comprised CD8+ T cells from PBMCs. This sequence was found in a human donor in good health (CMV status not recorded). Some clones in this sample may be carry-over from other donors' samples. CDR3 DNA sequence: TGTGCCGACGCGGGGGGCAGAGGCCAGCCCCAGCATTTT. Its translation is CADAGGRGQPQHF.